This TCR beta chain appears in the sequencing data of a study of chemoradiotherapy in HPV16-positive cancers (dated by TCRdb to 2022 to 2024). A note on the overall study: Candidate HPV-specific T-cell clones and common TCR motifs were defined through functional T-cell assays on cells from a couple of HPV16-positive patients. The study asked whether T-cell immunity to the HPV oncoproteins E6 and E7 changes during chemoradiotherapy and whether this immunity affects survival. The candidate HPV-specific TCRs and motifs were subsequently tracked in TCR repertoires obtained from some 90 patients with HPV-related cancers. On the study overall, not on this receptor specifically: Improved recurrence-free survival in HPV16-positive patients was associated with expansion of HPV-responsive T cells during chemoradiotherapy. Expansion of candidate HPV-specific clones and E7-related TCR motifs was observed in the tumor microenvironment during treatment, whereas no such expansion was observed for non-HPV-specific T cells. The functional definition of HPV-specific T cells came from only two HPV16-positive patients, and the survival association was reported for HPV16-positive patients.

Repertoires were sampled repeatedly over the course of chemoradiotherapy, so clonal expansion could be followed in the tumor microenvironment. From a lookup of the germline V gene (reference sequence), CDR1 and CDR2 are SEHNR and FQNEAQ. The germline ends are 17 bases apart after V is trimmed by 5 bases and J by 10 bases. The CDR3 measures 13 amino acids from cysteine to phenylalanine. Only the CDR3 region is kept as DNA, spanning 39 bases read in frame from base 1. The library was made by the immunoSEQ multiplex PCR assay. TCRdb retrieved this table from immuneACCESS and kept in-frame rearrangements only. Not all clones are present; in checked studies, unresolved V genes account for under half, and no reason is known for the remainder. For this sample there are about 8,800 clones; approximately 66% appear just once. The top ten hold 9.5% to 13% of the sample. A single count supports this clone. This clone's antigen is unknown. Base qualities are not at hand, and no much larger clone is one base apart.

Material: tumor tissue, obtained from a patient who underwent chemoradiotherapy. The receptor was isolated from a human donor with HPV-associated anogenital cancer. The chain links TRBV7-9 with TRBJ1-1; D gene: possibly TRBD1, on 5 matching bases. Here is the DNA: TGTGCCAGCAGCCAACCGGGGGGAATCCGAGCTTTCTTT. It is translated as CASSQPGGIRAFF.